The clone carrying this T cell receptor beta chain was observed a few times. Its specificity is unknown. The CDR3 is cut off 3 residues early in the read; its end comes from the germline J gene. This CDR3 has 13 residues. Trimming removed 1 base at V and 5 bases at J, with 8 bases between. Germline values: CDR1 SEHNR, CDR2 FQNEAQ (reference sequence). Of CVID subjects, around 16 were female and around 27 male, mean age roughly 40. All CVID subjects were on immunoglobulin replacement for at least one year. This entry is derived from a study of T cell clonality in common variable immunodeficiency. Broader study findings: Patient heterogeneity in the CVID cohort limited correlations between repertoire features and clinical complications. CVID subjects shared fewer TCRbeta clones than healthy controls did. Reportedly, TCR beta sequences from common variable immunodeficiency showed fewer deletions and N-nucleotide insertions.

Clones were read by immunoSEQ multiplex PCR, and TCRdb kept only the in-frame ones, dropping some. This sample has over 11,000 clones, each found more than once. This clonotype originated in a human donor with common variable immunodeficiency. This chain uses TRBV7-9 with TRBJ2-5, with D perhaps TRBD2 (5 bases). The sample consisted of peripheral blood mononuclear cells. CDR3 loop: CASSLVLVETQYF. CDR3 bases read: TGTGCCAGCAGCTTAGTACTAGTGGAGACC.